The 24 T cell receptor beta chains given below trace back to one sample, sequenced in a study of response to subunit inactivated influenza vaccine. TCRdb analysed the RT-PCR reads with MiXCR anew, one entry per CDR3 protein. Here the sample spans some 500,000 distinct CDR3 sequences, 13% being singletons. This specimen was PBMCs from blood, taken 45 days after vaccination. Source of these receptors: a man aged 45-60 years who received an inactivated influenza vaccine.

This clonotype was recorded at least ten times. This chain links TRBV10-3 with TRBJ2-1, with 9 bases aligning to TRBD2. The CDR3 is 18 residues long. CDR1 and CDR2 from the germline V gene are ENHRY and SYGVKD. The V gene end was trimmed by 10 bases and the J gene end by 1 base; junction bases not matched to a gene: 17. For the CDR3, the DNA is TGTGCCACCAGCCGGACTAGCGCTCAGGAAAGGTCCTACAATGAGCAGTTCTTC. Amino acids: CATSRTSAQERSYNEQFF.

This clonotype was seen ten or more times. This chain uses TRBV5-1 with TRBJ1-2; TRBD1 agrees at 10 bases. This CDR3 is 15 amino acids long. The V gene's germline CDR1 is SGHRS and CDR2 YFSETQ. V was clipped by 4 bases and J by 3 bases; unmatched bases: 6. In DNA, the CDR3 is TGCGCCAGCAGCCTTCGGACAGGGGGGGACTATGGCTACACCTTC. It translates to CASSLRTGGDYGYTF.

This clonotype has just a few counts. V and J are TRBV20-1 and TRBJ2-3; 10 bases align to TRBD2. CDR1 and CDR2 from the germline V gene are DFQATT and SNEGSKA (reference sequence). Trimming removed 7 bases from V and 5 bases from J; junction bases left unmatched: 9. The CDR3 spans 14 residues. In DNA form, the CDR3 reads TGCAGTGAAAGAGCGGGAGGGGCCGGAGATACGCAGTATTTT. Its translation: CSERAGGAGDTQYF.

This clonotype showed up just a few times. The V and J genes are TRBV20-1 and TRBJ1-2, with TRBD1 as a possible D gene (5 bases). The V end was cut by 5 bases, the J end by 4 bases, with 11 bases between. The CDR3 runs 12 residues. Germline CDR1 reads DFQATT; CDR2 reads SNEGSKA (reference sequence). The CDR3 coding sequence is TGCAGTGCTTCAGGGCCCTTCTATGGCTACACCTTC. This sequence encodes CSASGPFYGYTF.

This chain uses TRBV18 with TRBJ2-5; D is unclear. The CDR3 has 15 amino acids. CDR1 is KGHSH and CDR2 is LQKENI in the germline V gene. Between the trimmed V and J ends, which lost 0 bases and 1 base, there was a span of 9 bases. CDR3 sequence reads: CASSPPLTFQETQYF. The CDR3 DNA reads as TGTGCCAGCTCACCACCGCTCACATTCCAAGAGACCCAGTACTTC.

This clonotype was seen only a few times. The chain couples TRBV27 to TRBJ2-1; no clear D. The CDR3 length is 15 residues. Germline-derived CDR1 and CDR2 are MNHEY and SMNVEV (reference sequence). Trimming removed 3 bases from V and 3 bases from J, with 12 bases in between. The CDR3 nucleotides read TGTGCCAGCAGTTTGATTGCGGCAGGCTACAATGAGCAGTTCTTC. Protein sequence: CASSLIAAGYNEQFF.

The sample holds many counts of this clonotype. V is TRBV29-1 and J is TRBJ2-1; the match to TRBD2 covers 8 bases. This CDR3 has 14 amino acids. V lost 4 bases and J lost 3; bases outside the gene matches: 5. The germline gives CDR1 SQVTM, CDR2 ANQGSEA. CDR3 in DNA: TGCAGCGTTGCTCCCAGCGGGGGCTACAATGAGCAGTTCTTC. The encoded protein is CSVAPSGGYNEQFF.

Details on this clonotype: An end of the junction does not agree with germline; a read error may underlie this. The chain employs TRBV10-3 and TRBJ2-7; 7 positions agree with TRBD2. The CDR3 contains 14 residues. The germline gives CDR1 ENHRY, CDR2 SYGVKD. CDR3 DNA sequence: TGTGCCATCAGTGTCGGCGGGAGTATTTACGAGCAGTATTTC. Amino acid sequence: CAISVGGSIYEQYF.

This clonotype was seen a few times. The CDR3 sequence is CASSKVGGARTEAFF. The CDR3 nucleotides read TGTGCCAGCAGTAAGGTGGGGGGCGCGAGAACTGAAGCTTTCTTT. The genes are TRBV6-2 or TRBV6-3 and TRBJ1-1, with a weak D call TRBD1 (6 bases). The length of the CDR3 is 15 residues. Germline V gene lookup returns CDR1 MNHEY and CDR2 SVGEGT. Trimming removed 5 bases at V and 5 bases at J, with 18 bases between.

This clonotype was observed many times. J is TRBJ2-1 and V is TRBV10-3; D is perhaps TRBD1 (6 bases). The CDR3 loop spans 17 amino acids. CDR1 is ENHRY, CDR2 SYGVKD, per germline. V gave up 0 bases and J gave up 7 bases, with 19 bases separating them. CDR3 coding DNA: TGTGCCATCAGTGAGTCGGTTCAGGGCAGGGGTCAAAATGAGCAGTTCTTC. This translates into CAISESVQGRGQNEQFF.

V is TRBV7-9 and J is TRBJ2-3; D is possibly TRBD1 or TRBD2 (5 bases each). The V end was cut by 8 bases, the J end by 3 bases, with 21 bases between. Looked up from germline, CDR1 is SEHNR and CDR2 is FQNEAQ (reference sequence). This CDR3 comprises 16 residues. The CDR3 spells CASLRGTLGYTDTQYF. Here the CDR3 DNA reads TGTGCCAGCCTACGAGGGACCCTTGGTTATACAGATACGCAGTATTTT.

The V and J genes are TRBV12-3 or TRBV12-4 and TRBJ2-2; 9 nucleotides match TRBD1. The CDR3 covers 16 residues. V shed 4 bases, J shed 4 bases, and the junction held 7 bases outside the gene matches. CDR3 in amino acids: CASSSGNRGPTGELFF. The CDR3 DNA sequence: TGTGCCAGCAGTTCAGGAAACAGGGGGCCCACCGGGGAGCTGTTTTTT.

J is TRBJ2-7 and V is TRBV29-1; 9 bases line up with TRBD2. Germline lookup yields CDR1 SQVTM and CDR2 ANQGSEA. This CDR3 is built from 14 residues. The ends lost 6 bases at V and 4 bases at J; junction bases unmatched: 10. CDR3 in DNA: TGCAGCGTAGAGGTAGCGGGAGATAGGTACGAGCAGTACTTC. This gives the protein CSVEVAGDRYEQYF.

The V call is TRBV3-1, the J call TRBJ2-1; D gene unclear. This CDR3 is built from 16 residues. The germline V gene encodes CDR1 LGHDT and CDR2 YNNKEL (reference sequence). Trimming took 1 base from V and 1 from J, leaving 11 bases between them. This CDR3 reads CASSQAGAFSYNEQFF. The CDR3, as DNA: TGTGCCAGCAGCCAAGCGGGTGCTTTTTCCTACAATGAGCAGTTCTTC.

The V gene is TRBV3-1, the J gene TRBJ2-7; D perhaps matches TRBD1 (7 bases). The V and J ends lost 1 base and 1 base respectively, with 14 bases between them. The CDR3 totals 16 residues. Germline V gene sequence: CDR1 LGHDT, CDR2 YNNKEL (reference sequence). The CDR3 here is CASSQASGGTSYEQYF. The CDR3 nucleotides are TGTGCCAGCAGCCAAGCTTCAGGGGGGACGTCCTACGAGCAGTACTTC.

This clonotype was counted many times. The chain recombines TRBV20-1 with TRBJ1-5; D is undetermined. Germline-derived CDR1 and CDR2 are DFQATT and SNEGSKA (reference sequence). This CDR3 is built from 15 residues. The ends were cut back, 0 bases at V and 1 base at J, with 10 bases in the middle. The CDR3 loop reads CSARDFVVSNQPQHF. The CDR3 DNA is TGCAGTGCTAGAGATTTTGTGGTAAGCAATCAGCCCCAGCATTTT.

This chain joins TRBV4-2 and TRBJ2-2; TRBD2 matches at 8 bases. The CDR3 runs 18 residues. Germline-derived CDR1 and CDR2 are LGHNA and YNFKEQ. V lost 1 base, J lost 6 bases, and 13 bases stayed unmatched. The CDR3 region has the DNA TGTGCCAGCAGCCAAGCTTCAGGTCGCGGGAGGATTTCCGGGGAGCTGTTTTTT. Its protein is CASSQASGRGRISGELFF.

This clonotype showed up just a few times. The J gene is TRBJ1-2, the V gene TRBV5-6, with no clear D. The V end lost 0 bases, the J end lost 4 bases, and 10 bases lay between the germline ends. CDR1 is SGHDT and CDR2 is YYEEEE in the germline V gene. CDR3 length equals 14 residues. The CDR3 region has the DNA TGTGCCAGCAGCTTGGCCGGCCGGATCTATGGCTACACCTTC. Residues: CASSLAGRIYGYTF.

The gene calls are TRBV7-3 and TRBJ1-1; D is undetermined. V shed 4 bases and J shed 4 bases, with 10 bases lying between them. This CDR3 has 13 residues. CDR1 is SGHTA, CDR2 FQGTGA, per germline. Here the CDR3 DNA reads TGTGCCAGCAGCTCCGGCATCGGCACTGAAGCTTTCTTT. It yields the protein CASSSGIGTEAFF.

There are a few counts of this clonotype. V and J are TRBV5-6 and TRBJ2-3; D is undetermined. Looked up from germline, CDR1 is SGHDT and CDR2 is YYEEEE. The CDR3 runs to 14 residues. V gave up 2 bases and J gave up 4 bases, with 11 bases separating them. CDR3 sequence reads: CASSFADWADTQYF. CDR3 sequence (DNA): TGTGCCAGCAGCTTTGCGGATTGGGCAGATACGCAGTATTTT.

This clonotype occurred a few times. The chain uses TRBV7-9 and TRBJ2-3, with D maybe TRBD2 (6 bases). V was cut by 7 bases and J by 1 base, with 15 bases left in between. Germline loops: CDR1 SEHNR, CDR2 FQNEAQ (reference sequence). The CDR3 spans 15 residues. CDR3 in amino acids: CASNPTEGGTDTQYF. CDR3 DNA sequence: TGTGCCAGCAATCCCACGGAGGGTGGCACAGATACGCAGTATTTT.

The sample holds a few counts of this clonotype. The chain carries TRBV15 and TRBJ2-5; 9 bases agree with TRBD2. There are 17 residues in the CDR3. CDR1 and CDR2 from the germline V gene are LNHNV and YYDKDF (reference sequence). J lost 9 bases, V lost 1 base, and 15 bases had no gene match. The CDR3: CATSRGLADMGLSAQYF. For the CDR3, the DNA is TGTGCCACCAGCAGAGGACTAGCGGATATGGGGCTTTCGGCCCAGTACTTC.

This clonotype has at least ten counts. This rearrangement joins TRBV5-1 to TRBJ1-6; 9 bases are shared with TRBD1. This CDR3 spans 14 amino acids. V lost 4 bases, J lost 12 bases, and 8 bases stayed unmatched. Germline CDR1 and CDR2: SGHRS and YFSETQ. CDR3 region: CASSPGTGQQPLHF. For the CDR3, the DNA is TGCGCCAGCAGCCCCGGGACAGGGCAGCAACCCCTCCACTTT.

The genes are TRBV11-1 and TRBJ2-7, with TRBD1 identical over 8 bases. The CDR3 contains 15 residues. Per the germline V gene, CDR1 is SGHAT and CDR2 is FQDESV (reference sequence). V shed 5 bases and J 2 bases; nucleotides not matched to a gene: 8. CDR3 sequence (DNA): TGTGCCAGCAGCAAGACTGACAGGGGACCCTACGAGCAGTACTTC. Translating gives CASSKTDRGPYEQYF.